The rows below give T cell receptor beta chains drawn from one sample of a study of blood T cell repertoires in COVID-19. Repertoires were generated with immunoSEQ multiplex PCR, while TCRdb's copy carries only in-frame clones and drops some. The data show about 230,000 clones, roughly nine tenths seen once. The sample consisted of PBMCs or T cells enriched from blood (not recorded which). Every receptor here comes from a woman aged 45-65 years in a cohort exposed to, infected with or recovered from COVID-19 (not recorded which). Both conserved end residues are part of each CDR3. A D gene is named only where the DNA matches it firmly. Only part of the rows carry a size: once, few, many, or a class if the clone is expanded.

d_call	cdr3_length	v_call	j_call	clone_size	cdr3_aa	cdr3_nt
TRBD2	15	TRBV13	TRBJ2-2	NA	CASSRGGSGTGELFF	TGTGCCAGCAGCCGGGGAGGGTCGGGCACCGGGGAGCTGTTTTTT
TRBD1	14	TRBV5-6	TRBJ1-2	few	CASSLVTGGFGYTF	TGTGCCAGCAGCTTAGTGACAGGGGGATTTGGCTACACCTTC
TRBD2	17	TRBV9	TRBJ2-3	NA	CASSVVKTSGGFDTQYF	TGTGCCAGCAGCGTAGTGAAGACTAGCGGGGGGTTTGATACGCAGTATTTT
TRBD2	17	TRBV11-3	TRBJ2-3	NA	CASSLGQLAGGWDTQYF	TGTGCCAGCAGCTTAGGGCAACTAGCGGGGGGTTGGGATACGCAGTATTTT
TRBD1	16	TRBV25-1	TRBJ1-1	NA	CASSESSHRGNTEAFF	TGTGCCAGCAGTGAATCCTCCCACAGGGGGAACACTGAAGCTTTCTTT
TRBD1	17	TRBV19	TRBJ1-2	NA	CASSPGQVATVNYGYTF	TGTGCCAGTTCCCCGGGACAGGTCGCCACCGTGAACTATGGCTACACCTTC
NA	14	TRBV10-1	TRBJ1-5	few	CARSGWEWNQPQHF	TGCGCCAGGTCAGGCTGGGAGTGGAATCAGCCCCAGCATTTT
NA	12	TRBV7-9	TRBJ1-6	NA	CASSLGPSPLHF	TGTGCCAGCAGCCTTGGCCCCTCACCCCTCCACTTT
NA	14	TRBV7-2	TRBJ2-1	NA	CASKPPGLSNEQFF	TGTGCCAGCAAGCCCCCGGGTCTTTCCAATGAGCAGTTCTTC
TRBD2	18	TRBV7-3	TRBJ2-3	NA	CASSLSASGGQSTDTQYF	TGTGCCAGCAGCTTATCTGCTAGCGGGGGGCAGAGCACAGATACGCAGTATTTT
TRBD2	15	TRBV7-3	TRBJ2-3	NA	CASSFSGGSTDTQYF	TGTGCCAGCAGCTTTAGCGGGGGGAGCACAGATACGCAGTATTTT
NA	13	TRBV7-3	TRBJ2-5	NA	CASTAGGRETQYF	TGTGCCAGCACCGCCGGGGGGCGGGAGACCCAGTACTTC
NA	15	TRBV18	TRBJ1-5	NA	CASSPSGQSNQPQHF	TGTGCCAGCTCACCTTCAGGACAGAGCAATCAGCCCCAGCATTTT
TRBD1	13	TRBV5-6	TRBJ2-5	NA	CASTQQGLETQYF	TGTGCCAGCACCCAACAGGGGTTAGAGACCCAGTACTTC
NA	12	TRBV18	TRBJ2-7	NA	CASSPTSYEQYF	TGTGCCAGCTCACCCACTAGCTACGAGCAGTACTTC
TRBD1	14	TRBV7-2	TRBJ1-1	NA	CASSSQGVNTEAFF	TGTGCCAGCAGCTCACAGGGGGTAAACACTGAAGCTTTCTTT
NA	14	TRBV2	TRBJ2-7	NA	CASSDRQGSDEQYF	TGTGCCAGCAGTGATCGGCAGGGCAGTGACGAGCAGTACTTC
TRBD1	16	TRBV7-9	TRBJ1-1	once	CASSRSGQGASTEAFF	TGTGCCAGCAGCCGGTCGGGACAGGGGGCAAGCACTGAAGCTTTCTTT
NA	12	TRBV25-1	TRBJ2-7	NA	CASRVGAREQYF	TGTGCCAGCAGGGTGGGAGCGCGTGAGCAGTACTTC
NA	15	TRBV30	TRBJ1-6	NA	CAWSVGGRNNSPLHF	TGTGCCTGGAGTGTAGGAGGTCGTAATAATTCACCCCTCCACTTT
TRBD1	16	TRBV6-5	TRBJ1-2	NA	CASSYSRTGTNYGYTF	TGTGCCAGCAGTTACTCCCGGACAGGGACTAACTATGGCTACACCTTC
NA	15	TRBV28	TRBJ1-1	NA	CASRETGRMNTEAFF	TGTGCCAGCAGAGAAACAGGAAGAATGAACACTGAAGCTTTCTTT
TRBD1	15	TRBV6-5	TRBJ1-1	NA	CASRLSGQPNTEAFF	TGTGCCAGCAGACTATCGGGACAGCCGAACACTGAAGCTTTCTTT
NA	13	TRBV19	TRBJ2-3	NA	CATRTGSTDTQYF	TGTGCCACGCGGACGGGGAGCACAGATACGCAGTATTTT
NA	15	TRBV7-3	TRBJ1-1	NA	CASSLRGPGFTEAFF	TGTGCCAGCAGCTTACGAGGGCCCGGGTTCACTGAAGCTTTCTTT
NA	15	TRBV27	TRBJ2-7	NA	CASSLSTGYTYEQYF	TGTGCCAGCAGTTTAAGTACAGGCTACACCTACGAGCAGTACTTC
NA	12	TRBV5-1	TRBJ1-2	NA	CASRSAGYGYTF	TGCGCCAGCAGAAGCGCCGGCTATGGCTACACCTTC
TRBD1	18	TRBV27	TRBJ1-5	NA	CASSQGTGGSISNQPQHF	TGTGCCAGCAGTCAAGGGACAGGGGGGTCAATAAGCAATCAGCCCCAGCATTTT
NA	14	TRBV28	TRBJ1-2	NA	CASSLVVRDYGYTF	TGTGCCAGCAGTTTGGTGGTCAGGGACTATGGCTACACCTTC
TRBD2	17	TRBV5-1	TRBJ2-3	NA	CASSSGLAGGGTDTQYF	TGCGCCAGCAGCTCGGGACTAGCGGGGGGAGGCACAGATACGCAGTATTTT
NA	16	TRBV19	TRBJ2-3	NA	CASSTRRGTGTDTQYF	TGTGCCAGTAGTACCCGGAGGGGCACGGGCACAGATACGCAGTATTTT
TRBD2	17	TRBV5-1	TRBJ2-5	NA	CASSLEAGGLRSETQYF	TGCGCCAGCAGCTTGGAAGCGGGGGGGCTTAGATCCGAGACCCAGTACTTC
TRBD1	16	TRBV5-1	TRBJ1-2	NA	CASSLAGTGDLYGYTF	TGCGCCAGCAGCTTGGCTGGGACAGGGGATCTCTATGGCTACACCTTC
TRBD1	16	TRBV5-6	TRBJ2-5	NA	CASSQPGQGFGETQYF	TGTGCCAGCAGCCAACCGGGACAGGGATTCGGAGAGACCCAGTACTTC
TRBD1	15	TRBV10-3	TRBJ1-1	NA	CAIRGQGSMNTEAFF	TGTGCCATCAGGGGACAGGGGAGTATGAACACTGAAGCTTTCTTT
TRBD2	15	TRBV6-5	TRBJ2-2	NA	CASSRTSGNTGELFF	TGTGCCAGCAGTAGGACTAGTGGGAACACCGGGGAGCTGTTTTTT
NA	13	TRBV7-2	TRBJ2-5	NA	CASSALGAETQYF	TGTGCCAGCTCAGCCCTAGGGGCAGAGACCCAGTACTTC
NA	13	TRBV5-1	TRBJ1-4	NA	CASSRGSNEKLFF	TGCGCCAGCAGCAGGGGCTCTAATGAAAAACTGTTTTTT
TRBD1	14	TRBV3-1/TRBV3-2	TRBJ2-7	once	CASSQFTGVYEQYF	TGTGCCAGCAGCCAATTCACAGGGGTCTACGAGCAGTACTTC
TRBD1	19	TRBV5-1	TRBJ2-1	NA	CASSLAMGQGFWGNNEQFF	TGCGCCAGCAGCTTGGCCATGGGACAGGGGTTTTGGGGCAACAATGAGCAGTTCTTC
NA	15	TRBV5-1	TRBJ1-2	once	CASSPRWGEGYGYTF	TGCGCCAGCAGCCCCAGGTGGGGGGAAGGGTATGGCTACACCTTC
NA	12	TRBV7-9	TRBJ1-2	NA	CASSPKGLGYTF	TGTGCCAGCAGCCCTAAGGGGCTTGGCTACACCTTC
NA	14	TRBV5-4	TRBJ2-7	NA	CASSPFGGVAEQYF	TGTGCCAGCAGCCCTTTTGGAGGGGTGGCCGAGCAGTACTTC
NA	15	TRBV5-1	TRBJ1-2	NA	CASSLESALRWGYTF	TGCGCCAGCAGCTTGGAAAGCGCCCTGCGGTGGGGCTACACCTTC
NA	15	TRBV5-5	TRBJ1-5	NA	CASSLGQSYNQPQHF	TGTGCCAGCAGCTTGGGACAGAGCTACAATCAGCCCCAGCATTTT
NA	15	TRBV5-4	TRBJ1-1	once	CASSFTQGMFTEAFF	TGTGCCAGCAGCTTTACACAGGGAATGTTCACTGAAGCTTTCTTT
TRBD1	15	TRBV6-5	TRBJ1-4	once	CASSYSGRGHEKLFF	TGTGCCAGCAGTTACTCTGGCAGGGGGCATGAAAAACTGTTTTTT
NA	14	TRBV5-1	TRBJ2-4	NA	CASSPGRLRDIQYF	TGCGCCAGCAGCCCGGGGAGGTTACGGGACATTCAGTACTTC
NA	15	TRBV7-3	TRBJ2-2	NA	CASSYGGRGTGELFF	TGTGCCAGCAGCTACGGGGGGCGGGGCACCGGGGAGCTGTTTTTT
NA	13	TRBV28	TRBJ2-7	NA	CASIRGTDYEQYF	TGTGCCAGCATCCGGGGGACAGACTACGAGCAGTACTTC
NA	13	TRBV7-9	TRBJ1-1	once	CASLREMNTEAFF	TGTGCCAGCCTTAGGGAGATGAACACTGAAGCTTTCTTT
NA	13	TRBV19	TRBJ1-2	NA	CASSLAANYGYTF	TGTGCCAGTTCATTGGCAGCTAACTATGGCTACACCTTC
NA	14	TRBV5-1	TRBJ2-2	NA	CASSIKTGTGELFF	TGCGCCAGCAGCATAAAGACAGGCACCGGGGAGCTGTTTTTT
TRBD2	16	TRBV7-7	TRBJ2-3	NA	CASSLGRGVLTDTQYF	TGTGCTAGCAGCTTAGGGCGGGGGGTACTCACAGATACGCAGTATTTT
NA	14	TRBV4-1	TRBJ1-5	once	CASSQGTSNQPQHF	TGCGCCAGCAGCCAAGGGACAAGCAATCAGCCCCAGCATTTT
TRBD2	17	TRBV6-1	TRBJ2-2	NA	CASSEARGGLDTGELFF	TGTGCCAGCAGTGAAGCGCGGGGGGGCCTAGACACCGGGGAGCTGTTTTTT
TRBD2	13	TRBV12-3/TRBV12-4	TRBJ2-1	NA	CASTSSGVDEQFF	TGTGCCAGCACATCTAGCGGGGTCGATGAGCAGTTCTTC
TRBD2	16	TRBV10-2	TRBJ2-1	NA	CASSEDSGGLYNEQFF	TGCGCCAGCAGTGAGGATAGCGGGGGTCTCTACAATGAGCAGTTCTTC
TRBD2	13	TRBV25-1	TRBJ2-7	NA	CASSGLAGYEQYF	TGTGCCAGCAGTGGACTAGCGGGTTACGAGCAGTACTTC
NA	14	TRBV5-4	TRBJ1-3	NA	CASSLQSSGNTIYF	TGTGCCAGCAGCTTACAGAGCTCTGGAAACACCATATATTTT